The 32 T cell receptor beta chains below come from one sample, sequenced in a study of blood T cell repertoires in COVID-19. The data were produced by immunoSEQ multiplex PCR, yet TCRdb's version contains in-frame clones alone and is incomplete. The table shows some 60,000 clones, with about 84% occurring only once. Specimen: peripheral blood. These receptors were taken from a man in his fifties or sixties with acute or convalescent COVID-19.

This sequence joins TRBV11-1 and TRBJ2-1, with 8 bases that match TRBD1. The CDR3 is made up of 14 amino acids. CDR1 and CDR2 from the germline V gene are SGHAT and FQDESV (reference sequence). The J segment lost 3 bases and the V segment lost 7 bases, leaving 5 bases of the junction unmatched. CDR3 in DNA: TGTGCCAGCAACCGGGACAGGCTCTACAATGAGCAGTTCTTC. Translated: CASNRDRLYNEQFF.

The rearrangement joins TRBV5-5 to TRBJ2-7; D possibly corresponds to TRBD2 (6 bases). From germline, CDR1 is SGHKS and CDR2 YYEKEE (reference sequence). The V end was cut by 1 base, the J end by 7 bases, with 9 bases between. The CDR3 runs 12 residues. CDR3 sequence reads: CASSLRGYEQYF. Here the CDR3 DNA reads TGTGCCAGCAGCTTGCGGGGGTATGAGCAGTACTTC.

The V call is TRBV3-1 (or the pseudogene TRBV3-2), the J call TRBJ1-6, with 10 nucleotides matching TRBD1. J was trimmed by 10 bases and V by 4 bases; bases with no gene match: 4. Germline V gene data show CDR1 as LGHDT and CDR2 as YNNKEL (reference sequence). The CDR3 has 14 amino acids. Written as DNA, the CDR3 is TGTGCCAGCAGCCGGGACAGGGGAGGGTCACCCCTCCACTTT. This codes for CASSRDRGGSPLHF.

The V gene is TRBV21-1, the J gene TRBJ1-5; the D call of TRBD1 is as the table states it, not checked on the DNA. TRBV21-1 is a pseudogene. CDR3 length equals 18 residues. In nucleotides, the CDR3 is TGTGCCAGCAGCAAAGCGCACCTGACAGCTCTACCGAATCAGCCCCAGCATTTT. Encoded protein: CASSKAHLTALPNQPQHF.

The rearrangement joins TRBV7-9 to TRBJ1-5; 8 bases fit TRBD1. The CDR3 has 18 residues. Germline values: CDR1 SEHNR, CDR2 FQNEAQ (reference sequence). V dropped 5 bases and J dropped 0; count of bases not matched to a gene: 12. As DNA, the CDR3 is TGTGCCAGCAGCCTTGGACAGGGTGGGTCAGCTAGCAATCAGCCCCAGCATTTT. This gives the protein CASSLGQGGSASNQPQHF.

This clone showed up many times. The chain uses TRBV7-9 and TRBJ2-3; 11 bases line up with TRBD2. V lost 6 bases to trimming and J lost 5 bases; unmatched junction nucleotides: 7. The CDR3 runs to 15 residues. The germline CDR1 and CDR2 sequences are SEHNR and FQNEAQ (reference sequence). CDR3 residues: CASSNSGGVKDTQYF. The CDR3 DNA sequence: TGTGCCAGCAGTAATAGCGGGGGGGTCAAAGATACGCAGTATTTT.

The chain joins TRBV5-6 to TRBJ2-1; 8 nucleotides match TRBD2. With V trimmed by 7 bases and J by 0 bases, 9 bases remained unmatched. The V gene's germline CDR1 is SGHDT and CDR2 YYEEEE. CDR3 length: 16 amino acids. The CDR3 is CASVLADTSSYNEQFF. The CDR3 DNA is TGTGCCAGCGTACTAGCGGATACTAGCTCCTACAATGAGCAGTTCTTC.

V and J are TRBV6-6 and TRBJ1-2; 12 nucleotides agree with TRBD1. V trimming: 4 bases; J trimming: 8 bases; junction bases outside the gene matches: 5. Germline V CDR1 and CDR2: MNHNY, SVGAGI (reference sequence). This CDR3 has 14 residues. The CDR3 DNA reads TGTGCCAGCAGTTCGGGACAGGGGGCTCGGGGCTACACCTTC. Translating gives CASSSGQGARGYTF.

The CDR3 loop is CASSIVAGGYEQFF. As DNA, the CDR3 is TGTGCCAGTAGTATAGTAGCGGGGGGCTATGAGCAGTTCTTC. The chain carries TRBV19 and TRBJ2-1; 10 nucleotides agree with TRBD2. CDR1 and CDR2 from the germline V gene are LNHDA and SQIVND (reference sequence). CDR3 length equals 14 residues. V trimming: 1 base; J trimming: 8 bases; junction bases outside the gene matches: 2.

The gene calls are TRBV28 and TRBJ1-4, with 8 bases lining up with TRBD1. The CDR3 runs to 14 residues. J was trimmed by 3 bases and V by 11 bases; bases with no gene match: 8. The germline V gene has CDR1 MDHEN and CDR2 SYDVKM. The CDR3 sequence: CAGQGGTSNEKLFF. The CDR3 DNA is TGTGCCGGACAGGGCGGTACGTCTAATGAAAAACTGTTTTTT.

The chain carries TRBV19 and TRBJ2-1; D gene ambiguous. With 4 bases removed from V and 7 bases from J, the gap between germline ends came to 8 bases. This CDR3 has 12 amino acids. Germline-derived CDR1 and CDR2 are LNHDA and SQIVND (reference sequence). The CDR3 bases are TGTGCCAGTAGTACTCGAGGAAATGAGCAGTTCTTC. Encoded protein: CASSTRGNEQFF.

This chain joins TRBV5-1 and TRBJ1-2; the D gene is possibly TRBD1 (5 bases). This CDR3 is built from 15 residues. V was clipped by 4 bases and J by 8 bases, with 21 bases between them. CDR1 SGHRS and CDR2 YFSETQ come from the germline V gene. The CDR3 here is CASSLDSGVRQGYTF. CDR3 DNA: TGCGCCAGCAGCCTAGATTCGGGGGTTCGGCAGGGCTACACCTTC.

This clone was counted a few times. The genes are TRBV19 and TRBJ1-1; no firm D call. V lost 6 bases to trimming and J lost 5 bases, with 10 bases between them. CDR1 and CDR2 from the germline V gene are LNHDA and SQIVND (reference sequence). CDR3 length: 12 residues. The CDR3 loop is CASSPRRTEAFF. The CDR3 region has the DNA TGTGCCAGTAGCCCTCGGAGGACTGAAGCTTTCTTT.

The chain couples TRBV9 to TRBJ2-1; 7 bases are shared with TRBD2. Germline V gene data show CDR1 as SGDLS and CDR2 as YYNGEE. The V segment lost 0 bases and the J segment 2 bases; nucleotides outside the gene matches: 2. The CDR3 totals 15 residues. Written as DNA, the CDR3 is TGTGCCAGCAGCGTAGGCGGGGGACCCTACAATGAGCAGTTCTTC. Translating gives CASSVGGGPYNEQFF.

The chain joins TRBV6-1 to TRBJ2-1; 7 positions match TRBD2. The ends lost 3 bases at V and 2 bases at J; junction bases unmatched: 4. The CDR3 runs to 15 residues. CDR1 is MNHNS, CDR2 SASEGT, per germline. DNA of the CDR3: TGTGCCAGCAGTGACGCGGGGGTCGCCTACAATGAGCAGTTCTTC. Protein product: CASSDAGVAYNEQFF.

The J gene is TRBJ2-3, the V gene TRBV28; 9 bases match TRBD2. Germline assignment: CDR1 MDHEN and CDR2 SYDVKM. CDR3 length: 16 residues. With 5 bases clipped from V and 1 base from J, the junction kept 7 bases outside the gene matches. CDR3 loop: CASSPQAGGRTDTQYF. DNA of the CDR3: TGTGCCAGCAGTCCCCAAGCGGGGGGCCGCACAGATACGCAGTATTTT.

The genes are TRBV7-8 and TRBJ2-7; D is perhaps TRBD2 (5 bases). The V end lost 5 bases, the J end lost 6 bases, and 20 bases lay between the germline ends. The CDR3 contains 15 residues. CDR1 SGHVS and CDR2 FQNEAQ come from the germline V gene. The chain's CDR3 is CASSTGLLNAIEQYF. DNA for the CDR3: TGTGCCAGCAGCACCGGACTTCTGAATGCTATCGAGCAGTACTTC.

V gene TRBV7-9 combines with J gene TRBJ1-2; D is perhaps TRBD1 (5 bases). V dropped 5 bases and J dropped 4 bases, with 11 bases sitting between them. The CDR3 has 13 amino acids. The germline V gene encodes CDR1 SEHNR and CDR2 FQNEAQ (reference sequence). The CDR3 region has the DNA TGTGCCAGCAGCCCTGACAGCCTCTATGGCTACACCTTC. Its protein is CASSPDSLYGYTF. The full variable domain, completed using reference TRBV7-9 and TRBJ1-2, is DTGVSQNPRHKITKRGQNVTFRCDPISEHNRLYWYRQTLGQGPEFLTYFQNEAQLEKSRLLSDRFSAERPKGSFSTLEIQRTEQGDSAMYLCASSPDSLYGYTFGSGTRLTVV.

The chain couples TRBV6-1 to TRBJ2-7, with 12 bases lining up with TRBD1. Per the germline V gene, CDR1 is MNHNS and CDR2 is SASEGT. Trimming removed 4 bases from V and 7 bases from J; junction bases left unmatched: 11. The CDR3 is made up of 16 amino acids. In nucleotides, the CDR3 is TGTGCCAGCAGTGGACCACCGGGACAGGGGGCGGAAGAGCAGTACTTC. The encoded protein is CASSGPPGQGAEEQYF.

This clone was seen a handful of times. This chain joins TRBV28 and TRBJ1-5, with a tentative D call TRBD1 (5 bases). V was pared by 5 bases and J by 1 base, with 15 bases between. This CDR3 is built from 16 residues. Germline V gene data show CDR1 as MDHEN and CDR2 as SYDVKM. CDR3 sequence reads: CASSPGGVSSNQPQHF. The CDR3 region has the DNA TGTGCCAGCAGTCCGGGAGGGGTGTCGAGCAATCAGCCCCAGCATTTT.

The chain joins TRBV30 to TRBJ2-3, with 8 bases that match TRBD2. This CDR3 spans 16 amino acids. The V segment lost 1 base and the J segment 3 bases; nucleotides outside the gene matches: 9. From germline, CDR1 is GTSNPN and CDR2 SVGIG (reference sequence). CDR3 sequence reads: CAWSESGGIGTDTQYF. DNA of the CDR3: TGTGCCTGGAGTGAGTCGGGGGGGATAGGGACAGATACGCAGTATTTT.

The chain recombines TRBV15 with TRBJ1-1, with D possibly matching TRBD1 (5 bases). With 6 bases removed from V and 1 base from J, the gap between germline ends came to 12 bases. Looked up from germline, CDR1 is LNHNV and CDR2 is YYDKDF (reference sequence). This CDR3 has 14 amino acids. In nucleotides, the CDR3 is TGTGCCACCAGGGATCCCGGGGGGAACACTGAAGCTTTCTTT. Encoded protein: CATRDPGGNTEAFF.

This clone was seen a single time. The chain uses TRBV19 and TRBJ2-1; 12 bases are a match to TRBD1. The ends lost 5 bases at V and 8 bases at J; junction bases unmatched: 10. Per germline, CDR1 LNHDA and CDR2 SQIVND (reference sequence). The length of the CDR3 is 16 residues. The CDR3 sequence is CASSLVGTGGMDEQFF. The CDR3 coding sequence is TGTGCCAGTAGTTTAGTTGGGACAGGGGGCATGGATGAGCAGTTCTTC.

The CDR3 here is CAIGPSSGEQFF. The CDR3 DNA reads TGTGCCATCGGGCCGAGTTCAGGTGAGCAGTTCTTC. V usage is TRBV10-3 and J usage is TRBJ2-1; D is undetermined. Trimming removed 8 bases from V and 9 bases from J, with 14 bases in between. The CDR3 runs 12 residues. The germline V gene has CDR1 ENHRY and CDR2 SYGVKD.

J is TRBJ2-7 and V is TRBV10-3; D is perhaps TRBD2 (5 bases). Germline-derived CDR1 and CDR2 are ENHRY and SYGVKD. Between the trimmed V and J ends, which lost 8 bases and 5 bases, there was a span of 10 bases. The CDR3 totals 11 residues. Written as DNA, the CDR3 is TGTGCCATCCCGCTGAGGGACGAGCAGTACTTC. This encodes CAIPLRDEQYF.

In its sample, this clone was seen a few times. This chain joins TRBV5-1 and TRBJ2-1; TRBD2 aligns across 9 bases. J gave up 0 bases and V 4 bases, and 8 bases lay outside the gene matches. The CDR3 totals 17 residues. Germline assignment: CDR1 SGHRS and CDR2 YFSETQ. The CDR3 sequence: CASSLHLSGGSYNEQFF. The CDR3 DNA sequence: TGCGCCAGCAGCCTTCACCTTAGCGGGGGCTCCTACAATGAGCAGTTCTTC.

The gene calls are TRBV19 and TRBJ1-3; D gene uncertain. CDR3 length: 14 amino acids. The germline gives CDR1 LNHDA, CDR2 SQIVND (reference sequence). V lost 1 base, J lost 2 bases, and 6 bases lay in between. In DNA, the CDR3 is TGTGCCAGTAGTATAGGCGGAACTGGAAACACCATATATTTT. It codes for CASSIGGTGNTIYF.

The count of this clone is one. The chain couples TRBV7-8 to TRBJ1-2; 12 bases match TRBD1. CDR3 length: 16 amino acids. J gave up 6 bases and V 1 base, and 6 bases lay outside the gene matches. CDR1 is SGHVS and CDR2 is FQNEAQ in the germline V gene. CDR3 protein: CASSLGGQGAQNGYTF. Here the CDR3 DNA reads TGTGCCAGCAGCTTAGGGGGACAGGGGGCGCAGAATGGCTACACCTTC.

The chain couples TRBV6-9 to TRBJ2-7, with D possibly TRBD2 on 6 matching bases. This CDR3 is 15 amino acids long. With 5 bases removed from V and 0 bases from J, the gap between germline ends came to 14 bases. The germline CDR1 and CDR2 sequences are MNHGY and SVAAGI. CDR3 loop: CASSGTSKSSYEQYF. CDR3 coding DNA: TGTGCCAGCAGTGGGACTTCCAAAAGCTCCTACGAGCAGTACTTC.

This clone was counted once. V usage is TRBV19 and J usage is TRBJ2-1; 15 nucleotides align to TRBD2. The CDR3 runs 16 residues. With V trimmed by 5 bases and J by 8 bases, 7 bases remained unmatched. Germline V lookup: CDR1 LNHDA, CDR2 SQIVND (reference sequence). The CDR3 DNA reads TGTGCCAGTAGTTCCCGGACTAGCGGGGGGGCCGATGAGCAGTTCTTC. Translated, it gives CASSSRTSGGADEQFF.

The rearrangement uses TRBV6-5 and TRBJ1-4; perhaps TRBD1 as D (5 bases). Germline lookup yields CDR1 MNHEY and CDR2 SVGAGI. The V end was cut by 0 bases, the J end by 10 bases, with 12 bases between. The CDR3 extends over 14 amino acids. The CDR3 DNA sequence: TGTGCCAGCAGTTACTCGAATAGGGGCGGAAAACTGTTTTTT. Translated: CASSYSNRGGKLFF.

The V call is TRBV7-8, the J call TRBJ2-7, with 7 bases identical to TRBD1. The CDR3 has 14 residues. Trimming took 5 bases from V and 2 from J; bases not matched to a gene: 6. Germline V lookup: CDR1 SGHVS, CDR2 FQNEAQ. This chain's CDR3 is CASSTRTGTYEQYF. The CDR3 bases are TGTGCCAGCAGCACCAGGACAGGAACCTACGAGCAGTACTTC.